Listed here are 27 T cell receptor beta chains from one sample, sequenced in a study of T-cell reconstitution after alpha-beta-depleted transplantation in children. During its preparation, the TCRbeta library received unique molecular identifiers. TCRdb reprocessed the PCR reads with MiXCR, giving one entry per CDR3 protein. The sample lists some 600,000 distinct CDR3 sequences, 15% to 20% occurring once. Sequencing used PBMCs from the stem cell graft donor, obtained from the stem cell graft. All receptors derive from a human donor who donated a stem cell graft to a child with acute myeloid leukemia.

In DNA form, the CDR3 reads TGTGCCAGTAGTATCCAGTGGGGTGGGGAGCTGTTTTTT. Translated: CASSIQWGGELFF. The chain uses TRBV19 and TRBJ2-2; D remains ambiguous. Germline V gene sequence: CDR1 LNHDA, CDR2 SQIVND (reference sequence). This CDR3 comprises 13 residues. The V gene lost 3 bases and the J gene lost 8 bases, with 10 bases spanning the gap.

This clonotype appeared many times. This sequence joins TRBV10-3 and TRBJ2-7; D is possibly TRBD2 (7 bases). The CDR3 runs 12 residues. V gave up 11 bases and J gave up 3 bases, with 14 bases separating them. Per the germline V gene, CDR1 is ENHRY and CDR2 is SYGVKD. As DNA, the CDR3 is TGTGCCTCACAAGGGGGGGACTACGAGCAGTACTTC. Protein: CASQGGDYEQYF.

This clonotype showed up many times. CDR3 bases: TGTGCCTGTTCTAGCAGAAACACCATATATTTT. The encoded protein is CACSSRNTIYF. The gene calls are TRBV12-3 or TRBV12-4 and TRBJ1-3; D call uncertain. The ends were cut back, 11 bases at V and 5 bases at J, with 10 bases in the middle. CDR3 size: 11 residues.

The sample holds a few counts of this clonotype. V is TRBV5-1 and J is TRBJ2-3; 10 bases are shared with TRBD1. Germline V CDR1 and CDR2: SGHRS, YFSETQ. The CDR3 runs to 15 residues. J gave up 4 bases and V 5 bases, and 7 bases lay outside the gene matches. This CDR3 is CASSNGQGEPDTQYF. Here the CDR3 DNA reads TGCGCCAGCAGTAACGGACAGGGGGAACCAGATACGCAGTATTTT. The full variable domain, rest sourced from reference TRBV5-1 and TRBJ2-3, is KAGVTQTPRYLIKTRGQQVTLSCSPISGHRSVSWYQQTPGQGLQFLFEYFSETQRNKGNFPGRFSGRQFSNSRSEMNVSTLELGDSALYLCASSNGQGEPDTQYFGPGTRLTVL.

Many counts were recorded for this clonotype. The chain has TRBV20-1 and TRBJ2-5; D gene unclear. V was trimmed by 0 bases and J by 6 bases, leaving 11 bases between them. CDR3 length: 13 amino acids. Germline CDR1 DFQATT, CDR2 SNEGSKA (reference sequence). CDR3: CSARDPARKTQYF. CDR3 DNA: TGCAGTGCTAGAGATCCCGCTAGGAAGACCCAGTACTTC.

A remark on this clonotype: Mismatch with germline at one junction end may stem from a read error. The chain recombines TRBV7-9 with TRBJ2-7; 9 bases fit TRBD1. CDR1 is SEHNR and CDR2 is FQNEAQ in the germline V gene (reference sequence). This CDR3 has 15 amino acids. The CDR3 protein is CASSSGQGWAYEQNF. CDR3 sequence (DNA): TGTGCCAGCAGCTCAGGACAGGGGTGGGCCTACGAGCAGAACTTC.

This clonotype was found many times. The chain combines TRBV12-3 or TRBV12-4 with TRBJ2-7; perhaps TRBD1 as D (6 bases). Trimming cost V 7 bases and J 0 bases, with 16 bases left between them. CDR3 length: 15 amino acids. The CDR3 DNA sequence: TGTGCCAGCACCCTCGGGGACACCAGCTCCTACGAGCAGTACTTC. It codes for CASTLGDTSSYEQYF.

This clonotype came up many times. In DNA form, the CDR3 reads TGCAGTGCTAGTTTACCTAGCGGGGGACAAGAGACCCAGTACTTC. This codes for CSASLPSGGQETQYF. V and J are TRBV20-1 and TRBJ2-5; 10 bases are a match to TRBD2. The junction had 6 bases not matched to a gene; V was cut back by 3 bases and J by 2 bases. Germline V lookup: CDR1 DFQATT, CDR2 SNEGSKA (reference sequence). There are 15 residues in the CDR3.

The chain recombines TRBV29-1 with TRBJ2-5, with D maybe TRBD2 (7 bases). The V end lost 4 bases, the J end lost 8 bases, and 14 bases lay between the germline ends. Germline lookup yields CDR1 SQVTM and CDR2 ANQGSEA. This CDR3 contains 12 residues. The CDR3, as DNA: TGCAGCGTTGGGGGGGGGGGCCGAACCCAGTACTTC. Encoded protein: CSVGGGGRTQYF.

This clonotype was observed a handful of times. CDR3 DNA: TGTGCCAGCAGCCCCCCGAGGGGGGGTGAAGCTTTCTTT. Protein: CASSPPRGGEAFF. V is TRBV5-5 and J is TRBJ1-1, with D perhaps TRBD1 (6 bases). The V and J ends lost 4 bases and 7 bases respectively, with 14 bases between them. This CDR3 is 13 amino acids long. CDR1 is SGHKS and CDR2 is YYEKEE in the germline V gene (reference sequence). The full variable domain, completed using reference TRBV5-5 and TRBJ1-1, is DAGVTQSPTHLIKTRGQQVTLRCSPISGHKSVSWYQQVLGQGPQFIFQYYEKEERGRGNFPDRFSARQFPNYSSELNVNALLLGDSALYLCASSPPRGGEAFFGQGTRLTVV.

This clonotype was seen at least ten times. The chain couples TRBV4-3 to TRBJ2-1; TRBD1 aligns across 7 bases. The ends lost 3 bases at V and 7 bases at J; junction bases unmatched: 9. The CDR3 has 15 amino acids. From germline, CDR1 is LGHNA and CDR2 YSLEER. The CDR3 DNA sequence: TGCGCCAGCAGCCAGGGGAACAGGGGTGGAAATGAGCAGTTCTTC. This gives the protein CASSQGNRGGNEQFF.

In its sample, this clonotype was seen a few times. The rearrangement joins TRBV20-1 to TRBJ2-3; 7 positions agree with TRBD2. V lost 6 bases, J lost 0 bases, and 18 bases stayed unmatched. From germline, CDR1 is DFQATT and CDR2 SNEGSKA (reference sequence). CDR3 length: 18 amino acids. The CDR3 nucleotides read TGCAGTGCCTTGTGGGGGGGACGCGAAATAGTTAGCACAGATACGCAGTATTTT. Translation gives CSALWGGREIVSTDTQYF.

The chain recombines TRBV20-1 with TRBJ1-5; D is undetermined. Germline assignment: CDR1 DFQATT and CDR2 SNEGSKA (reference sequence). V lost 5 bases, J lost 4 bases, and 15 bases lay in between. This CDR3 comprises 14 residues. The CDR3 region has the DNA TGCAGTGCTGAGGGAGGGTGGGATAATCAGCCCCAGCATTTT. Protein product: CSAEGGWDNQPQHF.

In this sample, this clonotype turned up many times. The CDR3 reads CASRRTSLANADTQYF. DNA for the CDR3: TGTGCCAGCAGACGTACTTCACTAGCGAACGCAGATACGCAGTATTTT. The J gene is TRBJ2-3, the V gene TRBV12-3 or TRBV12-4; 7 bases align to TRBD2. V lost 6 bases and J lost 4; bases outside the gene matches: 13. The CDR3 runs to 16 residues.

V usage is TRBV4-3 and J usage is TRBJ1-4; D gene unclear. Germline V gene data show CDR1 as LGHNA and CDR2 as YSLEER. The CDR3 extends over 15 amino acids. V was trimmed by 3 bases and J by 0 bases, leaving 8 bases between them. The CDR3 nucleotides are TGCGCCAGCAGCCAGGCACTAACAACTAATGAAAAACTGTTTTTT. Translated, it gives CASSQALTTNEKLFF.

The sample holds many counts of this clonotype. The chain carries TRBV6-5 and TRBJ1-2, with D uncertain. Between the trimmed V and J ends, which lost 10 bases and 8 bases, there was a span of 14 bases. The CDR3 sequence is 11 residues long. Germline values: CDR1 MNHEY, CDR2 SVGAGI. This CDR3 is CATVTGVGYTF. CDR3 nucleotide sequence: TGTGCCACAGTTACTGGGGTGGGCTACACCTTC.

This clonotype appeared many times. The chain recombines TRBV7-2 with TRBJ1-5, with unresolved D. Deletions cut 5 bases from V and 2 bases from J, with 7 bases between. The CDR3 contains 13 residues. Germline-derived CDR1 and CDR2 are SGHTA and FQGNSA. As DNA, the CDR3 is TGTGCCAGCAGCCGGGGTCGCAATCAGCCCCAGCATTTT. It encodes CASSRGRNQPQHF.

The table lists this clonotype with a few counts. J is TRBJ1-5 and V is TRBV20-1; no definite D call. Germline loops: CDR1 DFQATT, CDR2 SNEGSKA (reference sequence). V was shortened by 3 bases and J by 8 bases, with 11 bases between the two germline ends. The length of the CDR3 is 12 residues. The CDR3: CSARERVKPQHF. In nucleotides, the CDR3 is TGCAGTGCTAGGGAACGAGTCAAGCCCCAGCATTTT.

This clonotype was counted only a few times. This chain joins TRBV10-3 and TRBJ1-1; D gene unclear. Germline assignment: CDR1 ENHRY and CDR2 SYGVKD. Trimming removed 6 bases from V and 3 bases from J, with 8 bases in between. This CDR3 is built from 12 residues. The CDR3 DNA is TGTGCCATCAGGGACGGTGACACTGAAGCTTTCTTT. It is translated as CAIRDGDTEAFF.

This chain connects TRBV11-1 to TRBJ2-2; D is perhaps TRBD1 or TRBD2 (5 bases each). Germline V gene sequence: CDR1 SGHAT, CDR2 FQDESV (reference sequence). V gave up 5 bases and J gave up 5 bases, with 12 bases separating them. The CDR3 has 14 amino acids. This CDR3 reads CASSANGGTGELFF. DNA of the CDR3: TGTGCCAGCAGCGCGAATGGGGGTACCGGGGAGCTGTTTTTT.

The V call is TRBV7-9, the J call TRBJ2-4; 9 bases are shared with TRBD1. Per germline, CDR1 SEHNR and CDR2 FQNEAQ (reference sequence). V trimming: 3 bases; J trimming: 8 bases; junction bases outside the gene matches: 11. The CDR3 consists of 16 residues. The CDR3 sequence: CASSFGGQGWGDIQYF. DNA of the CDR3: TGTGCCAGCAGCTTCGGAGGACAGGGGTGGGGGGACATTCAGTACTTC.

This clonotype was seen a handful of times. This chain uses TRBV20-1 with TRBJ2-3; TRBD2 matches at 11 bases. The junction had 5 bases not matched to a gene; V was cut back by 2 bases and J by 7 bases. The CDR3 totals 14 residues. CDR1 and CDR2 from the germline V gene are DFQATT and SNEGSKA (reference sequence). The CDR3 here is CSARSTSGEYTQYF. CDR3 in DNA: TGCAGTGCTAGATCGACTAGCGGGGAATATACGCAGTATTTT.

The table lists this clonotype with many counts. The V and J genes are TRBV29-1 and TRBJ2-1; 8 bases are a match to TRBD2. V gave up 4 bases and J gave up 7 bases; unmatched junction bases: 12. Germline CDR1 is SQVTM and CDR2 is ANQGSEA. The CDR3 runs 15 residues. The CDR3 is CSVVRRGGGGNEQFF. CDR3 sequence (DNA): TGCAGCGTTGTGAGACGGGGGGGCGGGGGAAATGAGCAGTTCTTC.

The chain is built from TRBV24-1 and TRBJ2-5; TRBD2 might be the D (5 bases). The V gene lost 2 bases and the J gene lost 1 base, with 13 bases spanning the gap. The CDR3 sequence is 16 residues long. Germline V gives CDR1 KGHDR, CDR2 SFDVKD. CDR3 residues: CATSDSAARPQETQYF. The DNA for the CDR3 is TGTGCCACCAGTGATTCAGCGGCCAGACCCCAAGAGACCCAGTACTTC.

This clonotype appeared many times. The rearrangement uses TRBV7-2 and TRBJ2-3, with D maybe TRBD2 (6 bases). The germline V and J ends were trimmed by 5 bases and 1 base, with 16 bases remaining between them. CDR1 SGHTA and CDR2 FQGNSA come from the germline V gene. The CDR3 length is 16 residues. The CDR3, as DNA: TGTGCCAGCAGCCCCCAAACCGGGACTGGCACAGATACGCAGTATTTT. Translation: CASSPQTGTGTDTQYF.

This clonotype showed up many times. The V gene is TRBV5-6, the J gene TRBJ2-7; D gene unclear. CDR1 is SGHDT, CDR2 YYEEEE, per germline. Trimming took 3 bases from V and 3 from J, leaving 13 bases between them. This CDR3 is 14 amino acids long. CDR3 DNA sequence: TGTGCCAGCAGCTCCTACGACCTCCTCTACGAGCAGTACGTC. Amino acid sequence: CASSSYDLLYEQYV.

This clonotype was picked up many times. The CDR3 nucleotides read TGTGCCACCAGCAGAGATCGGTTAGCCGCCGGCTCACCCCTCCACTTT. Translating it yields CATSRDRLAAGSPLHF. This sequence joins TRBV15 and TRBJ1-6; D gene ambiguous. The V and J ends lost 0 bases and 10 bases respectively, with 16 bases between them. The germline V gene has CDR1 LNHNV and CDR2 YYDKDF (reference sequence). The CDR3 loop spans 16 amino acids.